This TCR beta chain was captured in a study of T cell repertoires in cytomegalovirus infection. Study overall: CMV infection together with matching HLA type was indicated by public TCR beta signatures. Study outcomes and limitations: CMV-specific HLA-C-restricted TCR beta clonotypes dominated the ex vivo response.

Details on this clonotype: What it binds is not known.

The germline CDR1 and CDR2 sequences are SGHNT and YYREEE (reference sequence). The CDR3 spans 15 residues. Trimming stripped 9 bases from V and 2 bases from J, with 20 bases between. A single record per CDR3 protein comes from TCRdb applying MiXCR to the reads. In the table there are about 740,000 distinct CDR3 sequences, 35% to 45% of which are singletons. The sample comprised PBMCs. The gene calls are TRBV5-4 and TRBJ1-1; TRBD1 is a possible D gene (5 bases). This TCR was recovered from a human donor in good health (CMV status not recorded). Some clones in this sample may be carry-over from other donors' samples. The CDR3 DNA reads as TGTGCCACCTACAAAGGGCGACAGATCAACACTGAAGCTTTCTTT. It specifies CATYKGRQINTEAFF.